This T cell receptor (beta chain) was obtained from a study of sequential checkpoint blockade in melanoma. Across the study: Randomization was 1:1 between first-line nivolumab→ipilimumab and ipilimumab→nivolumab. Each arm's sequence ended with maintenance nivolumab.

Treatment in this sample: randomized to nivolumab then ipilimumab (arm A) or the reverse (arm B). Patients had received no earlier DNA-damaging chemotherapy. Sorted cells were live CD3+CD8+, lacking CD19 and CD56, from PBMCs. TCRdb's table, derived via immunoSEQ multiplex PCR, lists solely in-frame clones and lacks some. The table has fewer than 40,000 clones, more than 70% seen once. The material sequenced was CD8+ T cells sorted from blood (inferred from file names), taken from a patient given nivolumab and ipilimumab in sequence. The receptor was derived from a human donor with melanoma.

For the CDR3, the DNA is TGTGCCGGTACGGGACAGGGGGCAAACACCATATATTTT. Its translation is CAGTGQGANTIYF. This chain links TRBV27 with TRBJ1-3; 12 nucleotides line up with TRBD1. CDR1 and CDR2 (germline): MNHEY, SMNVEV (reference sequence). CDR3 length: 13 residues. The V and J ends lost 11 bases and 6 bases, in that order; junction bases with no gene match: 5.